Listed below are T cell receptor beta chains from one sample, sequenced in a study of blood T cell repertoires in COVID-19. The method was immunoSEQ multiplex PCR; TCRdb's version includes in-frame clones alone and lacks a portion of them. The profile shows approximately 270,000 clones, 80% to 85% of them singletons. Sequenced: peripheral blood. The receptor source for this set is a person aged 65-85 years with COVID-19, enrolled during active disease. Each CDR3 is given without its conserved first and last residue. The order of the fields is D gene, clone size, J gene, V gene, CDR3 protein. D genes are given only for firm matches. Not every row has a clone size; where given, it reads once, few, many or a size class.

>TRBD1|.|TRBJ2-1|TRBV23-1
ASIGQGATSGRIVPGNEQF
>TRBD1|.|TRBJ1-2|TRBV7-3
ASSLQGATGDGYT
>.|.|TRBJ2-2|TRBV2
ASSKGLQENTGELF
>.|.|TRBJ2-2|TRBV6-2/TRBV6-3
ASSLEGANSGELF
>TRBD1|.|TRBJ1-4|TRBV18
ASSPLAGQGINEKLF
>.|.|TRBJ2-1|TRBV7-6
ASSLDGAGIRPNEQF
>.|.|TRBJ1-1|TRBV2
ASSVERAGAAF
>TRBD1|.|TRBJ2-2|TRBV28
ASRATGSLRNTGELF
>.|.|TRBJ2-2|TRBV12-5
ASGLGQGGTGELF
>.|.|TRBJ1-1|TRBV6-1
ASSEYAGEGTEAF
>TRBD2|.|TRBJ2-1|TRBV13
ASSPARGGVAEQF
>.|.|TRBJ1-1|TRBV10-3
ASIQGRGTEAF
>TRBD1|.|TRBJ1-4|TRBV5-6
ASSERGRGQEKLF
>TRBD1|.|TRBJ2-7|TRBV5-1
ASSVKTGVSYEQY
>.|.|TRBJ2-2|TRBV20-1
SARGDGELF
>TRBD1|.|TRBJ1-6|TRBV7-6
ASSLGGDRVTSPLH
>.|.|TRBJ1-2|TRBV20-1
SAEGGEGYT
>.|.|TRBJ1-2|TRBV4-1
ASSQGPGTNYGYT
>.|once|TRBJ2-7|TRBV4-3
ASSQDLQGSYEQY
>.|.|TRBJ2-7|TRBV6-2/TRBV6-3
ASSRTDPSYEQY
>TRBD1|.|TRBJ2-1|TRBV4-3
ASSQAVRQGALDEQF
>.|.|TRBJ1-6|TRBV19
ASRDGGQGLSPLH